What follows describes a single TCR beta chain. PCR amplification relied on 60 Vbeta primers (plus 13 Jbeta primers). In the original analysis: Roughly 11 million of the 60 million to 90 million unique TCR beta chains counted in a later analysis were shared. The assay was immunoSEQ multiplex PCR, and TCRdb's table has in-frame clones only and misses some. V and J calls plus clone size are reproduced from that table; the DNA served to infer D and trimming. The table shows about 80,000 clones, with about 77% occurring only once. The sample is drawn from a study of cytomegalovirus exposure and HLA in healthy donors. With V trimmed by 2 bases and J by 5 bases, 6 bases remained unmatched. This CDR3 has 15 residues. Germline-derived CDR1 and CDR2 are SGDLS and YYNGEE.

V usage is TRBV9 and J usage is TRBJ2-3; 9 bases align to TRBD1. This TCR was recovered from a man in his fifties in good health and CMV-seronegative. The source material was PBMCs. The CDR3 loop reads CASSVGTGPGDTQYF. In nucleotides, the CDR3 is TGTGCCAGCAGCGTGGGGACAGGGCCTGGAGATACGCAGTATTTT.